The TCR beta chain under discussion was sequenced for a study of CDR3 diversity in severe acne. TCRdb passed the PCR reads through MiXCR, listing each CDR3 protein once. Found here are more than 85,000 distinct CDR3 sequences, around 50% of them singletons; the top ten hold 11%. Germline CDR1 is DFQATT and CDR2 is SNEGSKA (reference sequence). CDR3 length: 13 amino acids. The V gene lost 2 bases and the J gene lost 14 bases, with 19 bases spanning the gap. This receptor was obtained from a male donor with severe acne vulgaris. Sequenced input: blood. The V call is TRBV20-1, the J call TRBJ1-5; tentative D call: TRBD1 (5 bases). Here the CDR3 DNA reads TGCAGTGCTAGACGGCCTAGCGGGGCCTACGAGCATTTT. It specifies CSARRPSGAYEHF.